These T cell receptor beta chains were read from a single sample in a study of blood T cell repertoires in COVID-19. Clones were read by immunoSEQ multiplex PCR, and TCRdb kept only the in-frame ones, dropping some. The sample has 300,000 to 350,000 clones, over 75% seen once. Sequencing was carried out using PBMCs or T cells enriched from blood (not recorded which). The origin of the receptors is a woman under 40 who had recovered from COVID-19. CDR3s include the opening cysteine and the closing phenylalanine or tryptophan. A D gene is named only where the DNA matches it firmly. Size tells how often a clone was seen (once, few, many) or the class of an expanded clone, and some rows leave it out.

>TRBD1|TRBV5-6|TRBJ1-6|-
TGTGCCAGCAGCCCGCTGGGACAGGGGCCCTCACCCCTCCACTTT
CASSPLGQGPSPLHF
>TRBD1|TRBV5-1|TRBJ2-7|-
TGCGCCAGCAGCGACCAGGGGGCCTACGAGCAGTACTTC
CASSDQGAYEQYF
>-|TRBV5-5|TRBJ1-1|-
TGTGCCAGCAGCCCGCTTCGGGGAATGAACACTGAAGCTTTCTTT
CASSPLRGMNTEAFF
>-|TRBV19|TRBJ1-1|-
TGTGCCAGTACCCACCCTAGATACACTGAAGCTTTCTTT
CASTHPRYTEAFF
>TRBD2|TRBV7-2|TRBJ2-1|-
TGTGCCAGCAGCTTAGTTAGCGGGAGGACGGATGAGCAGTTCTTC
CASSLVSGRTDEQFF
>-|TRBV4-3|TRBJ2-3|-
TGCGCCAGCAGCCACTCGCCTATGGGCACAGATACGCAGTATTTT
CASSHSPMGTDTQYF
>TRBD1|TRBV2|TRBJ1-2|-
TGTGCCAGCAGGGTGGGACGACAGGGGCGCTATGGCTACACCTTC
CASRVGRQGRYGYTF
>-|TRBV30|TRBJ1-3|-
TGTGCCTGGACCCCCGGCTCTGGAAACACCATATATTTT
CAWTPGSGNTIYF
>-|TRBV6-6|TRBJ2-1|-
TGTGCCAGCAGCCCCAACAATGAGCAGTTCTTC
CASSPNNEQFF
>-|TRBV2|TRBJ1-2|-
TGTGCCAGCAGTGAATCTACAGTAAACTATGGCTACACCTTC
CASSESTVNYGYTF
>-|TRBV5-6|TRBJ2-3|-
TGTGCCAGCAGCCTTCTGGGGGGACAGTCAGATACGCAGTATTTT
CASSLLGGQSDTQYF
>-|TRBV27|TRBJ1-6|-
TGTGCCAGCAAGGAGGGTAATTCACCCCTCCACTTT
CASKEGNSPLHF
>-|TRBV28|TRBJ2-7|-
TGTGCCAGCAGCCATTGGACAGCCGGCTCCTACGAGCAGTACTTC
CASSHWTAGSYEQYF
>-|TRBV3-1/TRBV3-2|TRBJ2-2|few
TGTGCCAGCAGCCAAGACGGAGGAAAGGTAACCGGGGAGCTGTTTTTT
CASSQDGGKVTGELFF
>-|TRBV29-1|TRBJ2-5|-
TGCAGCGCAGACAGGAGTGAAGAGACCCAGTACTTC
CSADRSEETQYF
>-|TRBV30|TRBJ2-7|once
TGTGCCTGGAGAGCGGCCAAACTTTCCTACGAGCAGTACTTC
CAWRAAKLSYEQYF
>TRBD2|TRBV5-4|TRBJ2-3|-
TGTGCCAGCAGCTTAATAGCGGGCACGCAGTATTTT
CASSLIAGTQYF
>-|TRBV19|TRBJ1-2|-
TGTGCCAGTAGTAAAACCGGGAACGATTACAATAACTATGGCTACACCTTC
CASSKTGNDYNNYGYTF
>TRBD1|TRBV30|TRBJ1-1|-
TGTGCCTGGCGGCACAGGGGAGACACTGAAGCTTTCTTT
CAWRHRGDTEAFF
>-|TRBV5-6|TRBJ2-3|-
TGTGCCAGCAGCTTGGGGGGACTTACCGGTAACACAGATACGCAGTATTTT
CASSLGGLTGNTDTQYF
>-|TRBV5-1|TRBJ2-7|-
TGCGCCAGCAGCTTGCCGACAGAATACGAGCAGTACTTC
CASSLPTEYEQYF
>-|TRBV18|TRBJ2-3|-
TGTGCCAGCTCGCGCCCAGGCTCTAGCACAGATACGCAGTATTTT
CASSRPGSSTDTQYF
>-|TRBV5-1|TRBJ2-6|-
TGCGCCAGCAGCCCGGAAGGGAGCTCTGGGGCCAACGTCCTGACTTTC
CASSPEGSSGANVLTF
>-|TRBV14|TRBJ2-4|-
TGTGCCAGCAGCTCCGGACTTGAAACGTTTCAGTACTTC
CASSSGLETFQYF
>-|TRBV30|TRBJ1-2|-
TGTGCCTGGAGCCGCGGGGGTAGGGACTATGGCTACACCTTC
CAWSRGGRDYGYTF
>-|TRBV10-1|TRBJ1-1|-
TGCGCCAGCAGCGGGGGGTTCTCTGAAGCTTTCTTT
CASSGGFSEAFF
>-|TRBV6-1|TRBJ2-2|few
TGTGCCAGCAGTGCGCTACAGGGGCCGGGGGAATCCGGGGAGCTGTTTTTT
CASSALQGPGESGELFF
>TRBD1|TRBV29-1|TRBJ1-2|-
TGCAGCGTTGACCACCGACAGGGAGACGGCTACACCTTC
CSVDHRQGDGYTF
>-|TRBV2|TRBJ1-1|-
TGTGCCAGCAGCCCCCGCGGGGAACTGAACACTGAAGCTTTCTTT
CASSPRGELNTEAFF
>TRBD1|TRBV9|TRBJ1-2|-
TGTGCCAGCAGCGTAGAGGGGGCAGGTGGCTACACCTTC
CASSVEGAGGYTF
>TRBD1|TRBV7-2|TRBJ2-7|-
TGTGCCAGCAGCCGGCCGGGACAGGGCTACGAGCAGTACTTC
CASSRPGQGYEQYF
>-|TRBV19|TRBJ1-1|-
TGTGCCAGTAGTATGTGGCAGTTAAACACTGAAGCTTTCTTT
CASSMWQLNTEAFF
>-|TRBV28|TRBJ1-5|-
TGTGCCAGCAGTTTAGACAGTTATCAGCCCCAGCATTTT
CASSLDSYQPQHF
>TRBD2|TRBV5-1|TRBJ2-3|-
TGCGCCAGCAGCTCCGGGGGGGATATCACAGATACGCAGTATTTT
CASSSGGDITDTQYF
>TRBD2|TRBV28|TRBJ2-1|-
TGTGCCAGCTCTAGCGGGGGCCATGAGCAGTTCTTC
CASSSGGHEQFF
>-|TRBV5-1|TRBJ2-1|-
TGCGCCAGCAGCCCCCGCAGAGGATCCTACAATGAGCAGTTCTTC
CASSPRRGSYNEQFF
>TRBD1|TRBV6-5|TRBJ1-2|-
TGTGCCAGCACGGGACAGGGGGGAGCTAACTATGGCTACACCTTC
CASTGQGGANYGYTF
>TRBD2|TRBV19|TRBJ2-1|once
TGTGCCAGTCGCGCGCCGCGGGGGGGTGGCAATGAGCAGTTCTTC
CASRAPRGGGNEQFF
>-|TRBV7-2|TRBJ1-5|once
TGTGCCAGCAGCCTCAATTGGGACATGGATCAGCCCCAGCATTTT
CASSLNWDMDQPQHF
>TRBD1|TRBV5-1|TRBJ1-4|-
TGCGCCAGCAGCTTACAGGGGGATAATGAAAAACTGTTTTTT
CASSLQGDNEKLFF
>TRBD1|TRBV7-6|TRBJ2-1|-
TGTGCCAGCAGCTTAGCGGTGGGACAGGGGCCCAACAATGAGCAGTTCTTC
CASSLAVGQGPNNEQFF
>TRBD1|TRBV9|TRBJ1-3|-
TGTGCCAGCAGCGGACAGGGCCTGAGCTCTGGAAACACCATATATTTT
CASSGQGLSSGNTIYF